In this sample, the clone carrying this T cell receptor (beta chain) turned up many times. As yet, its antigen is unknown. The sample belongs to a study of T cell repertoires in cytomegalovirus infection. Study-wide points: Totalled public TCR beta family frequency picked out people who carried CMV plus the relevant HLA.

MiXCR was run by TCRdb on the reads, yielding one entry per CDR3 protein. The data show 310,000 or so distinct CDR3 sequences, with 20% to 25% seen just once and 13% held by the top ten. V shed 5 bases and J 3 bases; nucleotides not matched to a gene: 15. CDR3 size: 18 residues. Germline values: CDR1 SGHVS, CDR2 FQNEAQ. Sequenced material: cultured PBMCs, taken from culture after CMV antigen stimulation. The chain employs TRBV7-8 and TRBJ2-3; 9 bases are shared with TRBD1. The source is a human donor in good health (CMV status not recorded). Some clones in this sample may be carry-over from other donors' samples. This CDR3 is CASSPNRWGQGLTDTQYF. The CDR3 coding sequence is TGTGCCAGCAGCCCCAATCGATGGGGACAGGGTTTAACAGATACGCAGTATTTT.